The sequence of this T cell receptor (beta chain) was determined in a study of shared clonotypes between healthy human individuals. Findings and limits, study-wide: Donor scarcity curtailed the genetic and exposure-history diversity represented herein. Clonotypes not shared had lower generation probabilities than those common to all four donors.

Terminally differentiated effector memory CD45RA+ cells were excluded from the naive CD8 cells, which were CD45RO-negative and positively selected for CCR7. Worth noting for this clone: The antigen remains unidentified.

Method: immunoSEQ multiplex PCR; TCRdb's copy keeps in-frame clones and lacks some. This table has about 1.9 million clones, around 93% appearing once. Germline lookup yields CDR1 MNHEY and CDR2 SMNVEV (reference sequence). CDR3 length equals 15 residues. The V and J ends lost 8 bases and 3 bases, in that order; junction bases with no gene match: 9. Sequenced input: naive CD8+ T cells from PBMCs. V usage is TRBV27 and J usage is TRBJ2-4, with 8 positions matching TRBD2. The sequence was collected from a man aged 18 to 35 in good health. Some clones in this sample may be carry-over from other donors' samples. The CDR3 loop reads CASSRGGFSKNIQYF. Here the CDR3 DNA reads TGTGCCAGCTCTCGGGGGGGTTTTAGCAAAAACATTCAGTACTTC.